These 4 T cell receptor beta chains were all obtained from the same sample, sequenced in a study of identifying expanded T cells in peripheral blood. TCRdb keeps only in-frame clones here, not all; method: immunoSEQ multiplex PCR. The sample carries about 85,000 clones, 88% recorded once. Sequenced sample: blood. All receptors derive from a person between 18 and 70 years old in good health.

This clone showed up just once. This sequence joins TRBV9 and TRBJ1-6; D is ambiguous. This CDR3 spans 13 amino acids. With 0 bases removed from V and 10 bases from J, the gap between germline ends came to 8 bases. The V gene's germline CDR1 is SGDLS and CDR2 YYNGEE. CDR3 sequence reads: CASSVGQYSPLHF. CDR3 DNA: TGTGCCAGCAGCGTAGGGCAGTACTCACCCCTCCACTTT.

The CDR3, as DNA: TGTGCCAGCAGCCCCCGGGGGCGGGGGCCCAAGAACACTGAAGCTTTCTTT. Translating it yields CASSPRGRGPKNTEAFF. The chain joins TRBV28 to TRBJ1-1, with D perhaps TRBD1 (6 bases). The CDR3 contains 17 residues. Germline values: CDR1 MDHEN, CDR2 SYDVKM. Trimming took off 6 bases at V and 1 base at J, with 21 bases between the two ends.

The chain carries TRBV4-3 and TRBJ1-6; TRBD1 matches 7 bases. Germline CDR1 LGHNA, CDR2 YSLEER. J gave up 6 bases and V 3 bases, and 5 bases lay outside the gene matches. The CDR3 is made up of 15 amino acids. The CDR3 sequence: CASSQSGGSNSPLHF. DNA for the CDR3: TGCGCCAGCAGCCAGTCAGGGGGATCTAATTCACCCCTCCACTTT.

This rearrangement joins TRBV15 to TRBJ2-3; 7 bases fit TRBD2. The CDR3 runs 17 residues. The J segment lost 4 bases and the V segment lost 3 bases, leaving 13 bases of the junction unmatched. CDR1 is LNHNV and CDR2 is YYDKDF in the germline V gene (reference sequence). The CDR3 DNA reads TGTGCCACCAGCAGCGATACGCTGGGGGGGTGGTCAGATACGCAGTATTTT. It translates to CATSSDTLGGWSDTQYF.